This TCR beta chain was sequenced in a study of blood T cell repertoires in COVID-19. Study summary: COVID-19 samples collected from the United States, Italy and Spain covered acute and convalescent phases. Sample material is recorded as cDNA or gDNA derived from T cells, B-cell-depleted T cells, or PBMCs.

Original handling: How many nucleated cells were present was estimated from reference gene primer amplification. Sequencing was performed with immunoSEQ multiplex PCR; in TCRdb, only in-frame clones are kept and a portion is missing. V and J calls and clone size are as listed in that table; D and trimming were resolved from the DNA. In the table there are approximately 290,000 clones, roughly 90% of which are singletons. Germline V gene sequence: CDR1 SNHLY, CDR2 FYNNEI. V was shortened by 5 bases and J by 4 bases, with 12 bases between the two germline ends. The CDR3 covers 14 residues. This clone has just one count.

This clonotype was obtained from a woman aged 60-75 years with acute or convalescent COVID-19. The chain combines TRBV2 with TRBJ2-4, with D perhaps matching TRBD1 (6 bases). The material sequenced was peripheral blood. CDR3 DNA sequence: TGTGCCAGCAGTCTCTCAACAGGGAAAAACATTCAGTACTTC. It codes for CASSLSTGKNIQYF.